The 20 T cell receptor beta chains given below trace back to one sample, sequenced in a study of shared clonotypes between healthy human individuals. Libraries were prepared by immunoSEQ multiplex PCR; TCRdb keeps only in-frame clonotypes and omits some of them. The sample has about 1.4 million clones; roughly 97% are singletons. The sample was naive CD4+ T cells sorted from blood. Regarding subset: CD45RA+ positively selected. These receptors originate from a man aged 30 to 39 in good health.

This chain links TRBV27 with TRBJ2-7; D is unresolved. CDR1 is MNHEY and CDR2 is SMNVEV in the germline V gene (reference sequence). V was pared by 5 bases and J by 0 bases, with 11 bases between. CDR3 length: 14 residues. CDR3 in DNA: TGTGCCAGCAGTCTCATGGCCAGCTCCTACGAGCAGTACTTC. Translation gives CASSLMASSYEQYF.

This clone was counted a single time. The genes are TRBV14 and TRBJ1-4, with TRBD1 as a possible D gene (6 bases). The CDR3 has 16 amino acids. Germline V gene lookup returns CDR1 SGHDN and CDR2 FVKESK. Deletions cut 1 base from V and 5 bases from J, with 14 bases between. The CDR3 reads CASSQGYRQGNEKLFF. CDR3 nucleotide sequence: TGTGCCAGCAGCCAAGGTTACAGGCAGGGGAATGAAAAACTGTTTTTT.

Note on this clone: Additional DNA sequences in this sample encode the identical CDR3. This chain uses TRBV4-3 with TRBJ1-1; no clear D. This CDR3 has 13 residues. Between the trimmed V and J ends, which lost 1 base and 0 bases, there was a span of 3 bases. Per the germline V gene, CDR1 is LGHNA and CDR2 is YSLEER. CDR3 sequence: CASSQVMNTEAFF. The CDR3 DNA sequence: TGCGCCAGCAGCCAAGTAATGAACACTGAAGCTTTCTTT.

The chain joins TRBV7-9 to TRBJ1-5; 8 nucleotides line up with TRBD1. J lost 3 bases, V lost 5 bases, and 9 bases had no gene match. The CDR3 runs 16 residues. Germline values: CDR1 SEHNR, CDR2 FQNEAQ (reference sequence). CDR3 in DNA: TGTGCCAGCAGCCCAGGGGGCGCCGAGAACAATCAGCCCCAGCATTTT. As protein: CASSPGGAENNQPQHF.

This chain connects TRBV5-5 to TRBJ1-2; a weak D match, TRBD1 (6 bases). Germline values: CDR1 SGHKS, CDR2 YYEKEE (reference sequence). This CDR3 has 16 residues. V was shortened by 2 bases and J by 7 bases, with 21 bases between the two germline ends. The CDR3 DNA sequence: TGTGCCAGCAGCTTAGGATCCCAGGGGTTAAATGGTGGCTACACCTTC. As protein: CASSLGSQGLNGGYTF.

The rearrangement links TRBV9 to TRBJ2-5, with 13 bases aligning to TRBD2. With 4 bases clipped from V and 1 base from J, the junction kept 13 bases outside the gene matches. This CDR3 contains 19 residues. CDR1 and CDR2 (germline): SGDLS, YYNGEE. The CDR3 DNA sequence: TGTGCCAGCAGCCAGGGACTAGCGGGACCCTCCTGGGCCCAAGAGACCCAGTACTTC. Translated: CASSQGLAGPSWAQETQYF.

Comment on this clone: Relative to the germline gene, one junction end is altered; a read error may explain this. The rearrangement uses TRBV5-1 and TRBJ2-5; 8 bases agree with TRBD2. Germline lookup yields CDR1 SGHRS and CDR2 YFSETQ. The CDR3 has 16 amino acids. The CDR3, as DNA: TGCGCCAGCAGCTTATCTTCACGGGAGGGACAAGAGTCCCAGTACTTC. Translating gives CASSLSSREGQESQYF.

CDR3 amino acids: CASSHTGQVYGYTF. Written as DNA, the CDR3 is TGTGCCAGCAGTCATACGGGACAGGTCTATGGCTACACCTTC. V and J are TRBV27 and TRBJ1-2; 8 nucleotides match TRBD1. Germline V gene lookup returns CDR1 MNHEY and CDR2 SMNVEV (reference sequence). The CDR3 extends over 14 amino acids. V dropped 5 bases and J dropped 4; count of bases not matched to a gene: 6.

The chain combines TRBV5-8 with TRBJ2-1; D may be TRBD1 (5 bases). The CDR3 spans 16 residues. V dropped 4 bases and J dropped 0 bases, with 14 bases sitting between them. CDR1 is SGHTS, CDR2 YDEGEE, per germline. CDR3 coding DNA: TGTGCCAGCAGCCGCACAGGAATAAGCTCCTACAATGAGCAGTTCTTC. Amino acids: CASSRTGISSYNEQFF.

This chain links TRBV9 with TRBJ2-2, with TRBD1 matching 7 bases. From germline, CDR1 is SGDLS and CDR2 YYNGEE. This CDR3 comprises 14 residues. The V gene end was trimmed by 3 bases and the J gene end by 6 bases; junction bases not matched to a gene: 5. The CDR3: CASSAVQGPGELFF. The DNA for the CDR3 is TGTGCCAGCAGCGCAGTACAGGGGCCCGGGGAGCTGTTTTTT.

This chain connects TRBV9 to TRBJ2-5; 8 bases agree with TRBD1. CDR1 SGDLS and CDR2 YYNGEE come from the germline V gene. V dropped 4 bases and J dropped 1; count of bases not matched to a gene: 6. This CDR3 region has 15 residues. CDR3 sequence (DNA): TGTGCCAGCAGCCCCCGACAGGGGCGCCAAGAGACCCAGTACTTC. Its protein is CASSPRQGRQETQYF. The variable domain in full, completed from reference TRBV9 and TRBJ2-5, reads DSGVTQTPKHLITATGQRVTLRCSPRSGDLSVYWYQQSLDQGLQFLIQYYNGEERAKGNILERFSAQQFPDLHSELNLSSLELGDSALYFCASSPRQGRQETQYFGPGTRLLVL.

V and J are TRBV10-3 and TRBJ2-5; tentative D call: TRBD2 (6 bases). Trimming removed 5 bases at V and 4 bases at J, with 11 bases between. Germline-derived CDR1 and CDR2 are ENHRY and SYGVKD. The CDR3 is 13 residues long. The CDR3 here is CAISNSGLETQYF. The CDR3 DNA follows: TGTGCCATCAGTAATAGCGGACTAGAGACCCAGTACTTC.

The CDR3 DNA is TGCGCCAGCAGCTTGGGGGACAGGGCCTACGAGCAGTACTTC. It specifies CASSLGDRAYEQYF. This chain uses TRBV5-1 with TRBJ2-7; 9 nucleotides line up with TRBD1. J gave up 2 bases and V 0 bases, and 0 bases lay outside the gene matches. CDR1 is SGHRS, CDR2 YFSETQ, per germline. The CDR3 extends over 14 amino acids.

The chain joins TRBV11-2 to TRBJ1-3, with D unresolved. The CDR3 loop spans 15 amino acids. From germline, CDR1 is SGHAT and CDR2 FQNNGV. V was trimmed by 5 bases and J by 0 bases, leaving 11 bases between them. Written as DNA, the CDR3 is TGTGCCAGCAGCCCCCGACATGTCTCTGGAAACACCATATATTTT. Translated, it gives CASSPRHVSGNTIYF.

In this sample, this clone turned up once. J is TRBJ2-3 and V is TRBV4-3, with D hard to call. Germline V gives CDR1 LGHNA, CDR2 YSLEER. This CDR3 is built from 16 residues. V lost 0 bases, J lost 0 bases, and 10 bases lay in between. The CDR3 spells CASSQELGVSTDTQYF. The DNA for the CDR3 is TGCGCCAGCAGCCAAGAACTTGGGGTGAGCACAGATACGCAGTATTTT.

The chain combines TRBV19 with TRBJ2-2, with 9 bases lining up with TRBD2. CDR1 LNHDA and CDR2 SQIVND come from the germline V gene (reference sequence). The CDR3 has 15 amino acids. The V segment lost 6 bases and the J segment 13 bases; nucleotides outside the gene matches: 15. The CDR3 loop reads CASRLAGAERGGLFF. The CDR3 region has the DNA TGTGCCAGTAGATTAGCGGGGGCCGAGCGAGGCGGGCTGTTTTTT.

V gene TRBV7-9 combines with J gene TRBJ1-5; 8 bases align to TRBD1. Losses at the gene ends were 1 base for V and 6 bases for J; bases not matched to a gene: 5. The CDR3 has 15 residues. CDR1 and CDR2 (germline): SEHNR, FQNEAQ (reference sequence). In DNA, the CDR3 is TGTGCCAGCAGCTTAGGGCAGGGGGCGGGTCAGCCCCAGCATTTT. Its translation: CASSLGQGAGQPQHF.

The rearrangement joins TRBV14 to TRBJ2-1; 12 bases align to TRBD2. CDR1 SGHDN and CDR2 FVKESK come from the germline V gene. This CDR3 spans 15 amino acids. V gave up 1 base and J gave up 7 bases; unmatched junction bases: 2. The CDR3 loop is CASSQGLAGVNEQFF. CDR3 in DNA: TGTGCCAGCAGCCAAGGACTAGCGGGAGTTAATGAGCAGTTCTTC.

The chain recombines TRBV18 with TRBJ1-1, with TRBD1 identical over 7 bases. This CDR3 spans 13 amino acids. Per germline, CDR1 KGHSH and CDR2 LQKENI. With V trimmed by 3 bases and J by 6 bases, 4 bases remained unmatched. Here the CDR3 reads CASSPTGQPEAFF. The CDR3 nucleotides read TGTGCCAGCTCACCCACGGGACAGCCTGAAGCTTTCTTT.

CDR3 bases: TGTGCCAGCATGGTACTGGGTTACAATGAGCAGTTCTTC. This encodes CASMVLGYNEQFF. The chain is built from TRBV7-9 and TRBJ2-1; D is unresolved. The V end lost 7 bases, the J end lost 4 bases, and 11 bases lay between the germline ends. Germline lookup yields CDR1 SEHNR and CDR2 FQNEAQ (reference sequence). The CDR3 sequence is 13 residues long.